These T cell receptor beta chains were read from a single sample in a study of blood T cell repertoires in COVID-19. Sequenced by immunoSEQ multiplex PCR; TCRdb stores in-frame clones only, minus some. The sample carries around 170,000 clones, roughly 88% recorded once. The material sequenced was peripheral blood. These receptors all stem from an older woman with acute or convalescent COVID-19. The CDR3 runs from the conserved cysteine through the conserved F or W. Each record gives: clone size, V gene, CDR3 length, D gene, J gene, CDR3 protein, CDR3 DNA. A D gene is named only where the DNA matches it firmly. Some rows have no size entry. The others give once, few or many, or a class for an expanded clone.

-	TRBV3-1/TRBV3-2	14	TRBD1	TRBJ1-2	CASSRTGGESGYTF	TGTGCCAGCAGCCGGACAGGGGGCGAGAGTGGCTACACCTTC
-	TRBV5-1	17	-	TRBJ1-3	CASSPFGQLPSGNTIYF	TGCGCCAGCAGCCCTTTTGGACAGCTACCCTCTGGAAACACCATATATTTT
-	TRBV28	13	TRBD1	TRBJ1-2	CASSLWGQGGYTF	TGTGCCAGCAGTTTATGGGGACAGGGAGGCTACACCTTC
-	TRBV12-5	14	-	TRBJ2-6	CASGPSGGGNVLTF	TGTGCTAGTGGCCCTTCAGGGGGAGGCAACGTCCTGACTTTC
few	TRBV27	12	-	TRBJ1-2	CASSSAWGGYTF	TGTGCCAGCAGTTCCGCCTGGGGCGGCTACACCTTC
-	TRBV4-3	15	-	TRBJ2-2	CASSQGTPNTGELFF	TGCGCCAGCAGCCAAGGGACACCGAACACCGGGGAGCTGTTTTTT
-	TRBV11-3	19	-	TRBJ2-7	CASSLQLRGGTRFSYEQYF	TGTGCCAGCAGCTTACAATTAAGGGGGGGGACTCGTTTTTCTTACGAGCAGTACTTC
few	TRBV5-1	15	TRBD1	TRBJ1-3	CASSNNRGSGNTIYF	TGCGCCAGCAGCAACAACAGGGGGTCTGGAAACACCATATATTTT
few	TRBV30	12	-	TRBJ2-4	CAWEPDTNIQYF	TGTGCCTGGGAGCCGGACACAAACATTCAGTACTTC
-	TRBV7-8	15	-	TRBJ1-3	CASSFGQLEGNTIYF	TGTGCCAGCAGCTTTGGACAGCTGGAAGGAAACACCATATATTTT